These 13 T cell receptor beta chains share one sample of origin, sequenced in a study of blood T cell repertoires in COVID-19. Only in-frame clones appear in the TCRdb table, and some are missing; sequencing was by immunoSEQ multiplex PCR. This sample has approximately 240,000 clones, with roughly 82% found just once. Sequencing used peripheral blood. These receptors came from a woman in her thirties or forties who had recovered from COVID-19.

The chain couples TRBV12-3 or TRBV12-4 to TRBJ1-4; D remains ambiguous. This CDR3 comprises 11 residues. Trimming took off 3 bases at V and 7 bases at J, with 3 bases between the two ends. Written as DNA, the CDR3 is TGTGCCAGCAGTTTCGGTGAAAAACTGTTTTTT. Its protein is CASSFGEKLFF.

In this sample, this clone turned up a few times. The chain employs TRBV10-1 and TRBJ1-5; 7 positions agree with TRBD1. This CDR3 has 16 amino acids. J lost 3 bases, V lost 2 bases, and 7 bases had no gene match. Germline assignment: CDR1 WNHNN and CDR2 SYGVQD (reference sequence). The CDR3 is CASSEQPTGHNQPQHF. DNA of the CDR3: TGCGCCAGCAGTGAGCAACCGACAGGGCACAATCAGCCCCAGCATTTT.

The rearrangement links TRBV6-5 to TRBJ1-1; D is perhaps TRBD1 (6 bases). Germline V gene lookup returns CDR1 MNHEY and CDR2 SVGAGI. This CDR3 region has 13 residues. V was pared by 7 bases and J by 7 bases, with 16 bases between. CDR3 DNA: TGTGCCAGCAAAGAGGACAGTAGCTTTGAAGCTTTCTTT. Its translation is CASKEDSSFEAFF.

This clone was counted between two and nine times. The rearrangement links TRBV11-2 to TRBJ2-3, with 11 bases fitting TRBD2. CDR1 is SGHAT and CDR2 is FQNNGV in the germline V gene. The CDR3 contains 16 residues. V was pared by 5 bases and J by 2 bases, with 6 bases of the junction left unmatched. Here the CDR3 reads CASSLELAGDTDTQYF. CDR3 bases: TGTGCCAGCAGCCTCGAACTAGCGGGGGACACAGATACGCAGTATTTT. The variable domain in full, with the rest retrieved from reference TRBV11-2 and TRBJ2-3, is EAGVAQSPRYKIIEKRQSVAFWCNPISGHATLYWYQQILGQGPKLLIQFQNNGVVDDSQLPKDRFSAERLKGVDSTLKIQPAKLEDSAVYLCASSLELAGDTDTQYFGPGTRLTVL.

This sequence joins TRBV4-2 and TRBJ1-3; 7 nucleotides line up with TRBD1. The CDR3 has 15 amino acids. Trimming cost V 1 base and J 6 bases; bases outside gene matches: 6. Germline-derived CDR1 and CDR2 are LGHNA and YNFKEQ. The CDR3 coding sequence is TGTGCCAGCAGCCAAGCGGGTCAGGGGGAAAACACCATATATTTT. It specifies CASSQAGQGENTIYF.

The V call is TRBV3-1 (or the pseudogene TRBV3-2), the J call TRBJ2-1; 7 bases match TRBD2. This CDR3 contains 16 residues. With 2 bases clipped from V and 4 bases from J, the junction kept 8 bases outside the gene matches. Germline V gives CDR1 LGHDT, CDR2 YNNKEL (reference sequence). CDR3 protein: CASSQSQRGFYNEQFF. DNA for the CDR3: TGTGCCAGCAGCCAATCCCAGCGGGGATTTTACAATGAGCAGTTCTTC.

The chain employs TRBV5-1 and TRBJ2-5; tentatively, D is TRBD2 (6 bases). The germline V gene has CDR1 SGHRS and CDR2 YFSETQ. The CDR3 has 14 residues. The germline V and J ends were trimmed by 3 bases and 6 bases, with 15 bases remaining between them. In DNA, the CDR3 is TGCGCCAGCAGCTGGGACGAAGGAGGGAAGACCCAGTACTTC. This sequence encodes CASSWDEGGKTQYF.

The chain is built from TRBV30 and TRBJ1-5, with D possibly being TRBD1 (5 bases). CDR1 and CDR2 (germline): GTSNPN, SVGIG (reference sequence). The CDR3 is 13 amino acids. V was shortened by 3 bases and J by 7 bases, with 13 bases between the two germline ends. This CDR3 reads CAWSGGGDQPQHF. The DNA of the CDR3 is TGTGCCTGGAGCGGTGGCGGGGACCAGCCCCAGCATTTT.

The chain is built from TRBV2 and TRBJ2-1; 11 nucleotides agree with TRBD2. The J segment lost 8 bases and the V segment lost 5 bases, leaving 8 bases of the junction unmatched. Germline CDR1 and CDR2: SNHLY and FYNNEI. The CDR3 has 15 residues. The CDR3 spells CASSSLAGGLDEQFF. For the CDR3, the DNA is TGTGCCAGCAGTTCCTTAGCGGGGGGGCTGGATGAGCAGTTCTTC.

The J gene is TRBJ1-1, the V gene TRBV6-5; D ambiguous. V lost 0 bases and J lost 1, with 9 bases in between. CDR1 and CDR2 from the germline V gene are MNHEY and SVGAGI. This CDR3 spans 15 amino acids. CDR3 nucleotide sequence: TGTGCCAGCAGTTACTCGACTTCAGAGAACACTGAAGCTTTCTTT. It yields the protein CASSYSTSENTEAFF.

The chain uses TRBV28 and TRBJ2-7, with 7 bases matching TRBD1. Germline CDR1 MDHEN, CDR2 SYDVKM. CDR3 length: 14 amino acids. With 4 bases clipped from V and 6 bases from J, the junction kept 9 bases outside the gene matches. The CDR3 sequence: CASSSPDRVVEQYF. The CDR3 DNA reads TGTGCCAGCAGTTCGCCCGACAGGGTTGTCGAGCAGTACTTC.

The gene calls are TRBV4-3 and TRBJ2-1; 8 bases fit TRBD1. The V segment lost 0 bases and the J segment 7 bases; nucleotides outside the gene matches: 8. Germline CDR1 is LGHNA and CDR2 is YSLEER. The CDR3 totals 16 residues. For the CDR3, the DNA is TGCGCCAGCAGCCAAGATCCAGGGGGCGTCGTGAATGAGCAGTTCTTC. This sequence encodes CASSQDPGGVVNEQFF.

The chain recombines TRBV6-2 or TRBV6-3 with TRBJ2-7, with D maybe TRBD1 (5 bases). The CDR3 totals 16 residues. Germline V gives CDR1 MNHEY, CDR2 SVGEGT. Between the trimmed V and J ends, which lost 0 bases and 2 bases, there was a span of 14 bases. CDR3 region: CASSYSGRDDPYEQYF. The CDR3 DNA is TGTGCCAGCAGTTACTCGGGCAGGGATGATCCCTACGAGCAGTACTTC.